The 7 T cell receptor beta chains listed next were all sequenced from one sample in a study of shared clonotypes between healthy human individuals. The assay was immunoSEQ multiplex PCR, and TCRdb's table has in-frame clones only and misses some. The top ten clones hold around 0.13% of a sample with around 2.3 million clones, approximately 94% of them seen once. The specimen sequenced was naive CD4+ T cells sorted from blood. Described subset: CD45RA+ positively selected. The receptors derive from a man between 18 and 35 years old in good health.

This clone was recorded only once. The chain combines TRBV4-1 with TRBJ2-5; 11 bases map to TRBD1. This CDR3 spans 16 amino acids. V gave up 1 base and J gave up 4 bases; unmatched junction bases: 5. From germline, CDR1 is MGHRA and CDR2 YSYEKL. For the CDR3, the DNA is TGCGCCAGCAGCCAAGGCCGGACAGGGGGCGCAGAGACCCAGTACTTC. It specifies CASSQGRTGGAETQYF.

This clone was seen a single time. The chain joins TRBV2 to TRBJ2-3; D unresolved. The CDR3 has 13 residues. With 5 bases removed from V and 4 bases from J, the gap between germline ends came to 10 bases. Germline-derived CDR1 and CDR2 are SNHLY and FYNNEI. The CDR3 coding sequence is TGTGCCAGCAGTTCCGGCGGCTCAGATACGCAGTATTTT. Translated, it gives CASSSGGSDTQYF.

The chain couples TRBV4-3 to TRBJ2-4, with D perhaps assigned TRBD1 or TRBD2 (5 bases each). The CDR3 has 15 residues. V shed 1 base and J shed 5 bases, with 12 bases lying between them. Germline CDR1 is LGHNA and CDR2 is YSLEER. DNA of the CDR3: TGCGCCAGCAGCCAAGGAGGAAGGGGACAAAACATTCAGTACTTC. It is translated as CASSQGGRGQNIQYF.

The rearrangement joins TRBV9 to TRBJ1-3; D may be TRBD1 (5 bases). This CDR3 region has 17 residues. V was clipped by 5 bases and J by 0 bases, with 18 bases between them. CDR1 is SGDLS, CDR2 YYNGEE, per germline. In DNA form, the CDR3 reads TGTGCCAGCAGTCCGTCTCCCGGGGACTCCTCTGGAAACACCATATATTTT. Residues: CASSPSPGDSSGNTIYF. Filled out from reference TRBV9 and TRBJ1-3, the complete variable domain reads DSGVTQTPKHLITATGQRVTLRCSPRSGDLSVYWYQQSLDQGLQFLIQYYNGEERAKGNILERFSAQQFPDLHSELNLSSLELGDSALYFCASSPSPGDSSGNTIYFGEGSWLTVV.

This clone has just a few counts. J is TRBJ1-3 and V is TRBV7-2; no reliable D call. Trimming stripped 3 bases from V and 3 bases from J, with 0 bases between. Germline V gene sequence: CDR1 SGHTA, CDR2 FQGNSA. The CDR3 has 11 residues. CDR3 sequence reads: CASSFGNTIYF. As DNA, the CDR3 is TGTGCCAGCAGCTTTGGAAACACCATATATTTT.

The V and J genes are TRBV25-1 and TRBJ1-1; D remains unclear. The CDR3 is 15 amino acids. Germline values: CDR1 MGHDK, CDR2 SYGVNS. The V end lost 4 bases, the J end lost 4 bases, and 16 bases lay between the germline ends. CDR3 nucleotides: TGTGCCAGCAGTGTCATTGGGTCGGGGAGCACTGAAGCTTTCTTT. It yields the protein CASSVIGSGSTEAFF. The variable domain in full, completed from reference TRBV25-1 and TRBJ1-1, reads EADIYQTPRYLVIGTGKKITLECSQTMGHDKMYWYQQDPGMELHLIHYSYGVNSTEKGDLSSESTVSRIRTEHFPLTLESARPSHTSQYLCASSVIGSGSTEAFFGQGTRLTVV.

V and J are TRBV4-1 and TRBJ1-1; possible D gene TRBD1, 6 bases. CDR3 size: 15 residues. The V gene lost 5 bases and the J gene lost 5 bases, with 18 bases spanning the gap. CDR1 and CDR2 (germline): MGHRA, YSYEKL. CDR3: CASSSSPRGRTEAFF. CDR3 sequence (DNA): TGCGCCAGCAGCTCCTCCCCCAGGGGAAGGACTGAAGCTTTCTTT.